This entry lists 32 T cell receptor beta chains sequenced from one sample in a study of T cell clonality in common variable immunodeficiency. The table came from immunoSEQ multiplex PCR; TCRdb's copy has only in-frame clones and leaves some out. There are approximately 30,000 clones in the sample, none observed a single time. Sequencing used peripheral blood mononuclear cells. The source is a person between 18 and 75 years old in good health.

This clone occurred many times. Sequencing ends 3 residues short of the CDR3 end; the germline J gene provides the rest. This chain joins TRBV7-3 and TRBJ2-5; D ambiguous. CDR3 length: 13 amino acids. Germline V gives CDR1 SGHTA, CDR2 FQGTGA. Trimming removed 5 bases at V and 2 bases at J, with 9 bases between. Partial CDR3 DNA: TGTGCCAGCAGCAAAGCGTTACAAGAGACC. Protein sequence: CASSKALQET. The CDR3 in its entirety is CASSKALQETQYF. The full variable domain, in which reference TRBV7-3 and TRBJ2-5 provide the parts outside the CDR3, is GAGVSQTPSNKVTEKGKYVELRCDPISGHTALYWYRQSLGQGPEFLIYFQGTGAADDSGLPNDRFFAVRPEGSVSTLKIQRTERGDSAVYLCASSKALQETQYFGPGTRLLVL.

The table lists this clone with many counts. The read ends 3 residues before the CDR3 terminus; that terminus is restored from the germline J gene. The chain joins TRBV19 to TRBJ2-2; D possibly corresponds to TRBD2 (5 bases). Germline lookup yields CDR1 LNHDA and CDR2 SQIVND (reference sequence). V dropped 7 bases and J dropped 7 bases, with 16 bases sitting between them. This CDR3 region has 14 residues. This chain's CDR3 is CASIRGIGGGELFF. Partial CDR3 DNA: TGTGCCAGTATCCGGGGAATTGGCGGCGGGGAG.

Ten or more counts support this clone. The read terminates 3 residues ahead of where the CDR3 ends, so the germline J gene completes it. The chain carries TRBV7-3 and TRBJ2-3; perhaps TRBD2 as D (6 bases). The CDR3 loop spans 13 amino acids. CDR1 and CDR2 from the germline V gene are SGHTA and FQGTGA. Here the CDR3 reads CASSTQGREAQYF. The DNA read from the CDR3 is TGTGCCAGCAGCACCCAGGGAAGGGAGGCG.

This clone appeared many times. The CDR3 end lies 3 residues beyond the end of the read and is filled in from the germline J gene. The chain recombines TRBV28 with TRBJ1-1; 7 bases line up with TRBD1. Looked up from germline, CDR1 is MDHEN and CDR2 is SYDVKM. This CDR3 has 15 amino acids. V was clipped by 4 bases and J by 5 bases; unmatched bases: 10. CDR3 DNA (partial): TGTGCCAGCAGTTCGACAGGGAGTGCGAAAACTGAA. It translates to CASSSTGSAKTE. The CDR3 reads in full as CASSSTGSAKTEAFF.

There are a few counts of this clone. The read comes to an end 3 residues before the CDR3 does, leaving the germline J gene to fill in the end. The V call is TRBV7-6, the J call TRBJ2-3, with 8 bases fitting TRBD2. The CDR3 consists of 13 residues. CDR1 and CDR2 (germline): SGHVS, FNYEAQ. CDR3 bases read: TGTGCCAGCAGCCCCGCCGGCGGGGGGACG. This translates into CASSPAGGGT. The whole CDR3 reads CASSPAGGGTQYF.

This clone has at least ten counts. The read stops 3 residues short of the end of the CDR3; the missing end is completed from the germline J gene. The rearrangement joins TRBV19 to TRBJ2-7; 13 bases align to TRBD2. Germline CDR1 reads LNHDA; CDR2 reads SQIVND (reference sequence). The ends lost 6 bases at V and 4 bases at J; junction bases unmatched: 6. This CDR3 spans 15 amino acids. The sequenced CDR3 bases are TGTGCCAGTAGCCCTGGACTAGCGGGAGTTTACGAG. It translates to CASSPGLAGVYE. The CDR3 in its entirety is CASSPGLAGVYEQYF.

The table lists this clone with a few counts. From the germline J gene comes the end of the CDR3, since the read stops 3 residues before it. The chain is built from TRBV6-1 and TRBJ2-5; D not certain. V was shortened by 4 bases and J by 5 bases, with 14 bases between the two germline ends. This CDR3 is built from 14 residues. Per the germline V gene, CDR1 is MNHNS and CDR2 is SASEGT. CDR3 DNA (partial): TGTGCCAGCAGTGGCGCTGGGCCCCGGGAGACC. It codes for CASSGAGPRET. The full CDR3 reads CASSGAGPRETQYF.

This clone came up many times. The observed sequence ends 3 residues before the CDR3 terminus, with the missing tail filled in from the germline J gene. This chain uses TRBV30 with TRBJ2-3; a possible D gene is TRBD1 (5 bases). With 5 bases removed from V and 2 bases from J, the gap between germline ends came to 14 bases. In germline, CDR1 is GTSNPN, CDR2 SVGIG (reference sequence). The CDR3 has 14 residues. The CDR3 protein is CAWGAGHTTDTQYF. The covered CDR3 bases are TGTGCCTGGGGAGCAGGACACACCACAGATACG.

The CDR3 DNA, read in part, is TGTGCCAGCAGCTTAGAGGCGGCGGGAAACACCGGGGAG. Translated: CASSLEAAGNTGE. The full CDR3 is CASSLEAAGNTGELFF. V is TRBV7-6 and J is TRBJ2-2, with D tentatively TRBD2 (6 bases). The CDR3 goes on 3 residues after the read ends, and that part is filled in from the germline J gene. Trimming removed 1 base from V and 2 bases from J, with 11 bases in between. CDR3 length: 16 residues. The germline V gene has CDR1 SGHVS and CDR2 FNYEAQ.

This clone appeared many times. Read data end 3 residues before the CDR3 end; the end is taken from the germline J gene. V and J are TRBV30 and TRBJ2-2; 7 nucleotides agree with TRBD2. The junction had 8 bases not matched to a gene; V was cut back by 2 bases and J by 8 bases. Per the germline V gene, CDR1 is GTSNPN and CDR2 is SVGIG (reference sequence). The CDR3 contains 14 residues. The CDR3 region is CAWSLGRETGELFF. The sequenced part of the CDR3 DNA is TGTGCCTGGAGTCTTGGGCGGGAGACGGGGGAG.

This clone showed up many times. The read falls 3 residues short of the CDR3 end, and the missing part is taken from the germline J gene. V and J are TRBV5-1 and TRBJ2-7; 9 nucleotides agree with TRBD1. The CDR3 covers 14 residues. The junction had 3 bases not matched to a gene; V was cut back by 2 bases and J by 3 bases. The germline V gene has CDR1 SGHRS and CDR2 YFSETQ. The part of the CDR3 DNA that was read is TGCGCCAGCAGCTTCGGGACAGGGAACTACGAG. Residues: CASSFGTGNYE. From start to end, the CDR3 is CASSFGTGNYEQYF.

This clone has a count of ten or more. The CDR3 end falls 3 residues outside the read, so it is completed with the germline J gene. The chain combines TRBV12-3 or TRBV12-4 with TRBJ2-3; TRBD1 aligns across 7 bases. This CDR3 is built from 20 residues. V was pared by 1 base and J by 1 base, with 17 bases of the junction left unmatched. The sequenced CDR3 bases are TGTGCCAGCAGTTTAGGGCTCATAGGTGACAGGGAATTCGGCACAGATACG. Protein: CASSLGLIGDREFGTDT. The entire CDR3 protein reads CASSLGLIGDREFGTDTQYF.

This clone has at least ten counts. The read ends 3 residues early relative to the CDR3; the germline J gene fills the gap. V and J are TRBV19 and TRBJ2-2; 11 nucleotides match TRBD2. Trimming removed 1 base from V and 4 bases from J; junction bases left unmatched: 2. The CDR3 consists of 16 residues. Germline lookup yields CDR1 LNHDA and CDR2 SQIVND (reference sequence). CDR3 region: CASSIGLAGGTGELFF. CDR3 DNA, as far as it was read: TGTGCCAGTAGTATAGGCCTAGCGGGAGGCACCGGGGAG.

This clone appeared many times. The CDR3 end is not reached by the read, which stops 3 residues before it; the germline J gene fills it in. V and J are TRBV20-1 and TRBJ1-1; D may be TRBD1 (6 bases). Per the germline V gene, CDR1 is DFQATT and CDR2 is SNEGSKA (reference sequence). V lost 0 bases and J 7 bases, leaving 9 bases between the germline ends. The CDR3 totals 12 residues. The sequenced CDR3 bases are TGCAGTGCTAGAGAAGGGGGAGGTGAA. Protein: CSAREGGGE. In full, the CDR3 is CSAREGGGEAFF.

This clone showed up many times. The read finishes 3 residues shy of the CDR3 end, and the germline J gene is used to complete it. This sequence joins TRBV6-1 and TRBJ2-5; D is perhaps TRBD1 (6 bases). The CDR3 is made up of 15 amino acids. Germline values: CDR1 MNHNS, CDR2 SASEGT. Trimming left V 4 bases short and J 1 base short, with 13 bases between. The CDR3 loop reads CASSGSRQVQETQYF. The part of the CDR3 DNA that was read is TGTGCCAGCAGTGGCTCCCGACAGGTCCAAGAGACC.

This clone was counted many times. The CDR3 spells CASSEVEGEQFF. The CDR3 DNA, read in part, is TGTGCCAGCAGTGAAGTCGAGGGTGAG. V usage is TRBV2 and J usage is TRBJ2-1, with D tentatively TRBD2 (5 bases). The observed sequence ends 3 residues before the CDR3 terminus, with the missing tail filled in from the germline J gene. The CDR3 covers 12 residues. V lost 1 base to trimming and J lost 9 bases, with 7 bases between them. Germline CDR1 reads SNHLY; CDR2 reads FYNNEI.

This clone was observed many times. The read ends 3 residues before the CDR3 terminus; that terminus is restored from the germline J gene. This chain uses TRBV7-9 with TRBJ1-2; tentative D call: TRBD1 (5 bases). The CDR3 runs 13 residues. Trimming stripped 1 base from V and 6 bases from J, with 9 bases between. Germline-derived CDR1 and CDR2 are SEHNR and FQNEAQ (reference sequence). CDR3 protein: CASSLGTKDGYTF. The covered CDR3 bases are TGTGCCAGCAGCTTAGGGACAAAGGATGGC.

This clone has more than one count but fewer than ten. The read is 3 residues too short to cover the CDR3 end, so that end is filled in from the germline J gene. The gene calls are TRBV6-1 and TRBJ2-5; the match to TRBD2 covers 12 bases. V lost 2 bases and J lost 5; bases outside the gene matches: 6. Germline V gives CDR1 MNHNS, CDR2 SASEGT. The CDR3 has 16 amino acids. The CDR3 bases that were read are TGTGCCAGCAGTGAAAGGCCACTAGCGGGAGGTGAGACC. The encoded protein is CASSERPLAGGET. The complete CDR3 sequence is CASSERPLAGGETQYF.

This clone has a handful of counts. The read ends 3 residues shy of where the CDR3 ends; the end is completed using the germline J gene. The rearrangement uses TRBV7-3 and TRBJ2-5; D is ambiguous. CDR1 and CDR2 (germline): SGHTA, FQGTGA. The V end was cut by 6 bases, the J end by 1 base, with 9 bases between. This CDR3 contains 13 residues. CDR3 bases read: TGTGCCAGCAGTGCCCCGGGCCAAGAGACC. Translated, it gives CASSAPGQET. Given in full, the CDR3 is CASSAPGQETQYF.

This clone has a handful of counts. Read coverage stops 3 residues before the CDR3 terminus; the germline J gene supplies the remainder. This rearrangement joins TRBV7-9 to TRBJ1-4; D is undetermined. This CDR3 is 13 amino acids long. Germline CDR1 SEHNR, CDR2 FQNEAQ (reference sequence). Trimming left V 4 bases short and J 0 bases short, with 3 bases between. The CDR3 loop reads CASSSATNEKLFF. The sequenced CDR3 bases are TGTGCCAGCAGCTCTGCAACTAATGAAAAA.

This clone occurred many times. The CDR3 end is not reached by the read, which stops 3 residues before it; the germline J gene fills it in. V and J are TRBV19 and TRBJ2-1; 13 positions match TRBD2. The CDR3 runs to 14 residues. Germline V gives CDR1 LNHDA, CDR2 SQIVND (reference sequence). The trim removed 5 bases at V and 5 bases at J, leaving 0 bases unmatched. CDR3 bases read: TGTGCCAGTAGTGGGACTAGCGGGGACAATGAG. The encoded protein is CASSGTSGDNE. The whole CDR3 sequence is CASSGTSGDNEQFF.

Regarding this clone: The sequenced fragment ends 3 residues before the CDR3 boundary, so the rest is inferred from the germline J gene. The chain uses TRBV20-1 and TRBJ1-2; 9 bases agree with TRBD1. The V and J ends lost 1 base and 0 bases, in that order; junction bases with no gene match: 6. Germline lookup yields CDR1 DFQATT and CDR2 SNEGSKA (reference sequence). The CDR3 has 16 residues. Partial CDR3 DNA: TGCAGTGCTAGAGGGACAGGGGTCTCACCTAACTATGGC. Residues: CSARGTGVSPNYG. In full, the CDR3 is CSARGTGVSPNYGYTF.

This clone has at least ten counts. The read finishes 3 residues shy of the CDR3 end, and the germline J gene is used to complete it. The chain couples TRBV7-9 to TRBJ2-1, with 8 bases fitting TRBD2. The trim removed 0 bases at V and 2 bases at J, leaving 0 bases unmatched. The CDR3 has 15 amino acids. The V gene's germline CDR1 is SEHNR and CDR2 FQNEAQ (reference sequence). Incomplete CDR3 DNA: TGTGCCAGCAGCTTAGCAGCGGGAGCCTACAATGAG. Its protein product is CASSLAAGAYNE. The entire CDR3 reads CASSLAAGAYNEQFF. Supplemented by reference TRBV7-9 and TRBJ2-1, the full variable domain reads DTGVSQNPRHKITKRGQNVTFRCDPISEHNRLYWYRQTLGQGPEFLTYFQNEAQLEKSRLLSDRFSAERPKGSFSTLEIQRTEQGDSAMYLCASSLAAGAYNEQFFGPGTRLTVL.

About this clone itself: The CDR3 end is not reached by the read, which stops 3 residues before it; the germline J gene fills it in. This chain links TRBV7-2 with TRBJ1-2; 9 nucleotides agree with TRBD1. Germline CDR1 is SGHTA and CDR2 is FQGNSA. The CDR3 covers 15 residues. CDR3 region: CASSLLGTGTYDYTF. CDR3 DNA, as far as it was read: TGTGCCAGCAGCTTACTGGGGACAGGGACCTACGAC.

The sample holds many counts of this clone. The read terminates 3 residues before the CDR3 end, so the remaining end is supplied by the germline J gene. The chain combines TRBV5-1 with TRBJ2-2; D perhaps matches TRBD1 (7 bases). The germline V and J ends were trimmed by 3 bases and 4 bases, with 16 bases remaining between them. The CDR3 consists of 16 residues. Germline V lookup: CDR1 SGHRS, CDR2 YFSETQ. The CDR3 DNA, read in part, is TGCGCCAGCAGCTCACCCCAGGGGGGCCCCACCGGGGAG. As protein: CASSSPQGGPTGE. The entire CDR3 sequence reads CASSSPQGGPTGELFF.

Ten or more counts support this clone. The read is 3 residues too short to cover the CDR3 end, so that end is filled in from the germline J gene. V usage is TRBV19 and J usage is TRBJ2-1; D may be TRBD2 (7 bases). The CDR3 covers 17 residues. V lost 3 bases and J 8 bases, leaving 23 bases between the germline ends. CDR1 LNHDA and CDR2 SQIVND come from the germline V gene (reference sequence). The part of the CDR3 DNA that was read is TGTGCCAGTAGTATCGATCGGGTTTGGCCGGGGGGCGATGAG. Translation gives CASSIDRVWPGGDE. The full CDR3 protein is CASSIDRVWPGGDEQFF.

This clone was detected many times. The read terminates 3 residues ahead of where the CDR3 ends, so the germline J gene completes it. The chain couples TRBV5-1 to TRBJ1-1; tentative D call: TRBD1 (5 bases). V lost 2 bases, J lost 1 base, and 9 bases lay in between. Per germline, CDR1 SGHRS and CDR2 YFSETQ. The CDR3 runs to 14 residues. CDR3 loop: CASSLPTANTEAFF. CDR3 bases read: TGCGCCAGCAGCTTACCGACAGCGAACACTGAA. The full variable domain, in which reference TRBV5-1 and TRBJ1-1 provide the parts outside the CDR3, is KAGVTQTPRYLIKTRGQQVTLSCSPISGHRSVSWYQQTPGQGLQFLFEYFSETQRNKGNFPGRFSGRQFSNSRSEMNVSTLELGDSALYLCASSLPTANTEAFFGQGTRLTVV.

This clone was recorded at least ten times. The CDR3 loop reads CASSVAKNIANNEQFF. The CDR3 bases that were read are TGTGCCAGCAGCGTAGCTAAAAACATAGCCAACAATGAG. The V gene is TRBV9, the J gene TRBJ2-1; D uncertain. Coverage ceases 3 residues before the CDR3 finishes, and the germline J gene fills in the end. The germline V gene has CDR1 SGDLS and CDR2 YYNGEE. The CDR3 is 16 amino acids. The V end lost 0 bases, the J end lost 5 bases, and 15 bases lay between the germline ends.

This clone has at least ten counts. The missing CDR3 end, 3 residues past where the read stops, is filled in from the germline J gene. The chain uses TRBV5-1 and TRBJ1-1; D is unclear. Germline V lookup: CDR1 SGHRS, CDR2 YFSETQ. Trimming took 4 bases from V and 5 from J, leaving 12 bases between them. The CDR3 has 13 amino acids. The CDR3 here is CASSRESGTEAFF. The CDR3 DNA, read in part, is TGCGCCAGCAGCAGGGAGAGCGGGACTGAA.

This clone showed up many times. The DNA ends 3 residues before the CDR3 does, and the rest of the CDR3 is filled in from the germline J gene. This chain uses TRBV5-4 with TRBJ2-2; D call uncertain. This CDR3 contains 14 residues. V was trimmed by 2 bases and J by 3 bases, leaving 8 bases between them. CDR1 and CDR2 (germline): SGHNT, YYREEE (reference sequence). The sequenced CDR3 bases are TGTGCCAGCAGCTTAGAAGGCCACACCGGGGAG. It codes for CASSLEGHTGE. The CDR3 in its entirety is CASSLEGHTGELFF.

On this clone: The CDR3 extends 3 residues past the end of the read, so its final part is completed from the germline J gene. The J gene is TRBJ2-5, the V gene TRBV2; perhaps TRBD2 as D (6 bases). V gave up 0 bases and J gave up 5 bases, with 13 bases separating them. CDR3 length: 15 amino acids. Per germline, CDR1 SNHLY and CDR2 FYNNEI. The covered CDR3 bases are TGTGCCAGCAGTGAAGCAGGGACTTGGTCGGAGACC. As protein: CASSEAGTWSET. The entire CDR3 sequence reads CASSEAGTWSETQYF.

This clone occurred many times. The read terminates 3 residues ahead of where the CDR3 ends, so the germline J gene completes it. V and J are TRBV5-1 and TRBJ1-1; D possibly corresponds to TRBD1 (5 bases). Trimming cost V 4 bases and J 0 bases, with 13 bases left between them. The CDR3 is 15 residues long. Germline values: CDR1 SGHRS, CDR2 YFSETQ. The CDR3 spells CASSALRTMNTEAFF. CDR3 bases read: TGCGCCAGCAGCGCCCTTAGGACAATGAACACTGAA.